This entry features one T cell receptor beta chain sequence. Per the authors' pipeline: Reference gene primer amplification in the assay estimated nucleated cell counts. Sequencing used immunoSEQ multiplex PCR; TCRdb keeps in-frame clones, though not all of them. That table is the source of V, J and clone size, and D and trimming were worked out from the DNA. This sample has approximately 210,000 clones, with over 75% found just once. This specimen belongs to a study of blood T cell repertoires in COVID-19. Across the whole study: T cells, B-cell-depleted T cells, or PBMCs provided the cDNA or gDNA that served as material.

The V gene end was trimmed by 2 bases and the J gene end by 4 bases; junction bases not matched to a gene: 4. Germline-derived CDR1 and CDR2 are MGHDK and SYGVNS. This CDR3 contains 14 residues. In terms of age and location, participants ranged from about 18 to 89 years and lived in under 30 US areas. The source is a man under 40 in a cohort exposed to, infected with or recovered from COVID-19 (not recorded which). Specimen: PBMCs or T cells enriched from blood (not recorded which). The chain couples TRBV25-1 to TRBJ1-2; 7 nucleotides align to TRBD1. The CDR3 here is CASSEIGTAYGYTF. The CDR3 DNA is TGTGCCAGCAGTGAAATCGGGACAGCCTATGGCTACACCTTC.